The next 29 T cell receptor beta chains were all read from a single sample in a study of shared clonotypes between healthy human individuals. The table came from immunoSEQ multiplex PCR; TCRdb's copy has only in-frame clones and leaves some out. Found here are around 1.1 million clones, about 80% of them singletons; the top ten hold almost 0.9%. Sequencing used memory CD4+ T cells from PBMCs. The subset was: CD45RA-negative fraction. These receptors came from a man between 18 and 35 years old in good health. Some clones in this sample may be carry-over from other donors' samples.

V usage is TRBV15 and J usage is TRBJ2-7; a possible D gene is TRBD2 (6 bases). V lost 1 base, J lost 3 bases, and 13 bases lay in between. The CDR3 extends over 15 amino acids. The germline V gene encodes CDR1 LNHNV and CDR2 YYDKDF (reference sequence). The CDR3 protein is CATSRGTAGIYEQYF. In DNA form, the CDR3 reads TGTGCCACCAGCAGAGGGACTGCGGGAATCTACGAGCAGTACTTC.

The gene calls are TRBV5-4 and TRBJ1-1, with D possibly TRBD1 on 5 matching bases. Trimming removed 4 bases from V and 10 bases from J, with 20 bases in between. Germline values: CDR1 SGHNT, CDR2 YYREEE (reference sequence). CDR3 length: 14 residues. CDR3 DNA sequence: TGTGCCAGCAGCACACGGATTCCGGGACCCGGAGCTTTCTTT. Translation gives CASSTRIPGPGAFF.

This clone has only a few counts. V and J are TRBV7-9 and TRBJ2-2; the match to TRBD2 covers 12 bases. V shed 4 bases, J shed 7 bases, and the junction held 4 bases outside the gene matches. CDR3 length: 15 residues. Germline-derived CDR1 and CDR2 are SEHNR and FQNEAQ (reference sequence). DNA for the CDR3: TGTGCCAGCAGCTCCCGACTAGCGGGAGACGGGGAGCTGTTTTTT. This codes for CASSSRLAGDGELFF.

The sample holds many counts of this clone. The sample has other DNA sequences that encode this CDR3 too. CDR3 DNA sequence: TGTGCCAGCAGCCAAGATGCGGGGGTAGCTGGGGCCAACGTCCTGACTTTC. The encoded protein is CASSQDAGVAGANVLTF. The chain uses TRBV4-2 and TRBJ2-6, with 7 bases identical to TRBD2. V shed 0 bases and J 2 bases; nucleotides not matched to a gene: 4. From germline, CDR1 is LGHNA and CDR2 YNFKEQ. The CDR3 length is 17 residues.

This rearrangement joins TRBV6-5 to TRBJ2-5; the match to TRBD1 covers 9 bases. V lost 5 bases and J lost 5; bases outside the gene matches: 0. The germline gives CDR1 MNHEY, CDR2 SVGAGI. The CDR3 extends over 12 amino acids. The CDR3: CASSGQGETQYF. CDR3 nucleotides: TGTGCCAGCAGTGGACAGGGGGAGACCCAGTACTTC.

The genes are TRBV9 and TRBJ2-5, with 7 bases fitting TRBD2. Germline V CDR1 and CDR2: SGDLS, YYNGEE. V shed 1 base and J 2 bases; nucleotides not matched to a gene: 5. The CDR3 is made up of 15 amino acids. In DNA form, the CDR3 reads TGTGCCAGCAGCGTATCGGGAGGCCCACAAGAGACCCAGTACTTC. Encoded protein: CASSVSGGPQETQYF.

This sequence joins TRBV6-5 and TRBJ1-1; D gene ambiguous. The CDR3 is made up of 13 amino acids. V dropped 6 bases and J dropped 4 bases, with 12 bases sitting between them. Germline lookup yields CDR1 MNHEY and CDR2 SVGAGI. The CDR3 spells CASRLPGGTEAFF. CDR3 nucleotide sequence: TGTGCCAGCAGACTCCCGGGAGGCACTGAAGCTTTCTTT.

A few counts support this clone. The CDR3 region is CASRGVPNTGELFF. The CDR3 region has the DNA TGCGCCAGCCGGGGTGTACCGAACACCGGGGAGCTGTTTTTT. The rearrangement uses TRBV5-1 and TRBJ2-2; tentatively, D is TRBD2 (5 bases). This CDR3 region has 14 residues. Germline V CDR1 and CDR2: SGHRS, YFSETQ. Trimming took off 7 bases at V and 0 bases at J, with 10 bases between the two ends.

CDR3: CAWSGVGMWAGYTF. CDR3 nucleotide sequence: TGTGCCTGGAGTGGTGTCGGGATGTGGGCGGGCTACACCTTC. The chain has TRBV30 and TRBJ1-2; D gene uncertain. Trimming took off 1 base at V and 8 bases at J, with 17 bases between the two ends. Per the germline V gene, CDR1 is GTSNPN and CDR2 is SVGIG (reference sequence). The CDR3 runs to 14 residues.

The chain carries TRBV10-1 and TRBJ1-1; 7 nucleotides agree with TRBD1. CDR3 length: 15 residues. J was trimmed by 7 bases and V by 6 bases; bases with no gene match: 14. Per germline, CDR1 WNHNN and CDR2 SYGVQD (reference sequence). The CDR3 DNA sequence: TGCGCCAGCAGACCAAATGACAGGGAATCGGGTGAAGCTTTCTTT. This codes for CASRPNDRESGEAFF.

The chain carries TRBV7-2 and TRBJ1-5, with D tentatively TRBD1 (6 bases). Germline assignment: CDR1 SGHTA and CDR2 FQGNSA. The CDR3 loop spans 15 amino acids. V was pared by 1 base and J by 6 bases, with 13 bases between. The CDR3 loop reads CASSLGQGIFQPQHF. The CDR3 nucleotides are TGTGCCAGCAGCTTAGGCCAGGGGATCTTTCAGCCCCAGCATTTT.

In this sample, this clone turned up a few times. The chain couples TRBV5-1 to TRBJ2-3, with unresolved D. Trimming shortened V by 5 bases and J by 3 bases, and 10 bases separated the two germline ends. Germline V gene sequence: CDR1 SGHRS, CDR2 YFSETQ. This CDR3 has 13 residues. The CDR3 coding sequence is TGCGCCAGCAGTTGGGGTTTGACAGATACGCAGTATTTT. It encodes CASSWGLTDTQYF.

The chain joins TRBV7-2 to TRBJ2-7; 8 nucleotides align to TRBD2. This CDR3 contains 12 residues. The V and J ends lost 7 bases and 9 bases, in that order; junction bases with no gene match: 8. CDR1 and CDR2 from the germline V gene are SGHTA and FQGNSA. The CDR3 loop reads CASKETGLGQYF. In DNA, the CDR3 is TGTGCCAGCAAGGAGACGGGACTAGGGCAGTACTTC.

Here the CDR3 reads CASSPSPAAKPFF. Here the CDR3 DNA reads TGTGCCAGCAGCCCCAGCCCAGCAGCTAAACCTTTCTTT. V gene TRBV9 combines with J gene TRBJ1-1; no definite D call. The CDR3 has 13 residues. Germline V gene lookup returns CDR1 SGDLS and CDR2 YYNGEE. Deletions cut 4 bases from V and 12 bases from J, with 19 bases between.

With respect to this clone: Other nucleotide sequences from this sample produce the same CDR3. The J gene is TRBJ1-2, the V gene TRBV9, with no clear D. This CDR3 comprises 13 residues. V was clipped by 2 bases and J by 2 bases, with 7 bases between them. From germline, CDR1 is SGDLS and CDR2 YYNGEE. In DNA, the CDR3 is TGTGCCAGCAGCGTCGACGGGAACTATGGCTACACCTTC. Protein sequence: CASSVDGNYGYTF.

Turning to this clone: This sample includes further DNA sequences coding for the same CDR3. This chain connects TRBV18 to TRBJ2-7; D is unclear. CDR3 size: 11 residues. Trimming pared 2 bases from V and 5 bases from J, leaving 4 bases between. The V gene's germline CDR1 is KGHSH and CDR2 LQKENI. This CDR3 is CASSPGHEQYF. CDR3 bases: TGTGCCAGCTCACCAGGCCACGAGCAGTACTTC.

This clone was seen once. J is TRBJ1-2 and V is TRBV27, with 11 nucleotides matching TRBD1. Germline V lookup: CDR1 MNHEY, CDR2 SMNVEV (reference sequence). After removal of 5 bases from V and 8 bases from J, the junction contained 7 bases not matched to a gene. CDR3 length: 14 residues. For the CDR3, the DNA is TGTGCCAGCAGTGCGGGACAGGGGGTCGGCGGCTACACCTTC. This sequence encodes CASSAGQGVGGYTF.

The gene calls are TRBV30 and TRBJ1-2; D perhaps matches TRBD1 (5 bases). Trimming removed 2 bases at V and 5 bases at J, with 9 bases between. The CDR3 sequence is 12 residues long. Germline CDR1 reads GTSNPN; CDR2 reads SVGIG (reference sequence). The CDR3 DNA sequence: TGTGCCTGGAGTACCGACAGTTATGGCTACACCTTC. Translated, it gives CAWSTDSYGYTF.

This clone was observed many times. The V gene is TRBV30, the J gene TRBJ2-2; D remains unclear. The CDR3 totals 14 residues. From germline, CDR1 is GTSNPN and CDR2 SVGIG (reference sequence). Between the trimmed V and J ends, which lost 0 bases and 1 base, there was a span of 6 bases. CDR3 DNA: TGTGCCTGGAGTGTAGCCAGGAACACCGGGGAGCTGTTTTTT. Translated, it gives CAWSVARNTGELFF. Variable domain in full (rest from reference TRBV30 and TRBJ2-2): SQTIHQWPATLVQPVGSPLSLECTVEGTSNPNLYWYRQAAGRGLQLLFYSVGIGQISSEVPQNLSASRPQDRQFILSSKKLLLSDSGFYLCAWSVARNTGELFFGEGSRLTVL.

This chain uses TRBV13 with TRBJ2-3; a possible D gene is TRBD2 (6 bases). Per the germline V gene, CDR1 is PRHDT and CDR2 is FYEKMQ (reference sequence). The V and J ends lost 3 bases and 1 base respectively, with 20 bases between them. The length of the CDR3 is 18 residues. The CDR3 DNA reads TGTGCCAGCAGCTTTGGGGGAGGTTCATCCGTGGGCACAGATACGCAGTATTTT. Translated: CASSFGGGSSVGTDTQYF.

This chain uses TRBV18 with TRBJ2-1; the match to TRBD2 covers 14 bases. This CDR3 spans 16 amino acids. The V gene end was trimmed by 3 bases and the J gene end by 8 bases; junction bases not matched to a gene: 6. Germline CDR1 reads KGHSH; CDR2 reads LQKENI. The DNA of the CDR3 is TGTGCCAGCTCACCCGCGACTAGCGGGAGGGCCGATGAGCAGTTCTTC. Protein: CASSPATSGRADEQFF.

The chain couples TRBV15 to TRBJ2-2; D might be TRBD1 or TRBD2, each matching 5 bases. CDR1 is LNHNV, CDR2 YYDKDF, per germline (reference sequence). The CDR3 loop spans 15 amino acids. With 5 bases removed from V and 2 bases from J, the gap between germline ends came to 12 bases. The CDR3 DNA reads TGTGCCACCAGCTGGGACCGACTAAACACCGGGGAGCTGTTTTTT. Protein product: CATSWDRLNTGELFF.

The gene calls are TRBV19 and TRBJ1-5, with D maybe TRBD1 (5 bases). In germline, CDR1 is LNHDA, CDR2 SQIVND (reference sequence). Trimming left V 3 bases short and J 4 bases short, with 10 bases between. The length of the CDR3 is 14 residues. CDR3 coding DNA: TGTGCCAGTAGTATGTTGGCAGGGAATCAGCCCCAGCATTTT. As protein: CASSMLAGNQPQHF.

The chain has TRBV4-3 and TRBJ2-1; TRBD2 might be the D (6 bases). CDR1 LGHNA and CDR2 YSLEER come from the germline V gene. The CDR3 covers 14 residues. V lost 0 bases to trimming and J lost 12 bases, with 15 bases between them. As DNA, the CDR3 is TGCGCCAGCAGCCAAGAACCCCGGGGGTTGACGCAGTTCTTC. Protein product: CASSQEPRGLTQFF.

Worth noting for this clone: Since a far larger clone is one base different, this is likely a read error. V is TRBV25-1 and J is TRBJ1-5; D unclear. The germline V gene encodes CDR1 MGHDK and CDR2 SYGVNS. The CDR3 spans 13 residues. Trimming cost V 3 bases and J 2 bases, with 5 bases left between them. The CDR3 is CASSDIGNQPQHF. The CDR3, as DNA: TGTGCCAGCAGTGACATTGGCAATCAGCCCCAGCATTTT.

In regard to this clone: The sample has other DNA sequences that encode this CDR3 too. The gene calls are TRBV5-1 and TRBJ2-7; 9 nucleotides align to TRBD1. Unmatched junction bases numbered 1, after V lost 0 bases and J lost 3 bases. Germline values: CDR1 SGHRS, CDR2 YFSETQ. This CDR3 has 14 amino acids. The CDR3 loop is CASSLGGQGYEQYF. The CDR3 DNA reads as TGCGCCAGCAGCTTGGGGGGACAGGGCTACGAGCAGTACTTC.

This clone was detected only once. In the same sample, other DNA sequences code for this CDR3. This chain uses TRBV5-4 with TRBJ2-1; 7 bases line up with TRBD2. The junction had 2 bases not matched to a gene; V was cut back by 0 bases and J by 2 bases. The V gene's germline CDR1 is SGHNT and CDR2 YYREEE (reference sequence). This CDR3 has 15 residues. DNA for the CDR3: TGTGCCAGCAGCTTGGACGGGACTACCTACAATGAGCAGTTCTTC. Protein product: CASSLDGTTYNEQFF.

The chain has TRBV10-3 and TRBJ1-4, with 8 bases lining up with TRBD1. J gave up 8 bases and V 3 bases, and 8 bases lay outside the gene matches. The CDR3 is 15 amino acids. In germline, CDR1 is ENHRY, CDR2 SYGVKD. This chain's CDR3 is CAISDRGPPEEKLFF. Written as DNA, the CDR3 is TGTGCCATCAGTGACAGGGGGCCTCCGGAAGAAAAACTGTTTTTT.

J is TRBJ1-1 and V is TRBV28; D call uncertain. V was cut by 10 bases and J by 4 bases, with 16 bases left in between. Germline CDR1 is MDHEN and CDR2 is SYDVKM. This CDR3 is built from 13 residues. CDR3 loop: CATHGVLATEAFF. In DNA form, the CDR3 reads TGTGCCACCCACGGGGTGCTGGCCACTGAAGCTTTCTTT.